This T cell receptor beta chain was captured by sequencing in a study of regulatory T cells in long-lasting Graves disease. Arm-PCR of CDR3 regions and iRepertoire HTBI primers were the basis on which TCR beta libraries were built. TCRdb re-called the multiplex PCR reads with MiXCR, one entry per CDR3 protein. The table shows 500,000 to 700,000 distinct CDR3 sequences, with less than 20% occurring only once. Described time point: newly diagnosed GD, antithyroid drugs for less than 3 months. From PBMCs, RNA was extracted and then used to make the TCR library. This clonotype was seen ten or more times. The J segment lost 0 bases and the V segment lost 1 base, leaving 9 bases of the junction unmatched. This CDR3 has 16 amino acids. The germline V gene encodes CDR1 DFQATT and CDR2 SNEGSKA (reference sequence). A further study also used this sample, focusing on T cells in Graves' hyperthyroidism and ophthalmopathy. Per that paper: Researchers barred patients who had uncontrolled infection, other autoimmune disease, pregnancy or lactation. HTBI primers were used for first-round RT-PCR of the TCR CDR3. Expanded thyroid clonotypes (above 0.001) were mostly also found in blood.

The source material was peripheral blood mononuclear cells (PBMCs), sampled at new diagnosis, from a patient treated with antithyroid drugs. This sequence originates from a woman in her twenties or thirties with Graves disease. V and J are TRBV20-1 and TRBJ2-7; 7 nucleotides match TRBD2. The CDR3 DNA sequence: TGCAGTGCTAGAGGCACAGGCCGGGACTACTCCTACGAGCAGTACTTC. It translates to CSARGTGRDYSYEQYF.